Listed below are T cell receptor beta chains from one sample, sequenced in a study of blood T cell repertoires in COVID-19. Clones were read by immunoSEQ multiplex PCR, and TCRdb kept only the in-frame ones, dropping some. The data show around 170,000 clones, 70% to 90% seen once. Sequencing used peripheral blood. The receptors were gathered from a man aged 55 to 69 with COVID-19, enrolled during active disease. CDR3s include the opening cysteine and the closing phenylalanine or tryptophan. The D gene is left open where the match is weak. Expanded clones get a size class; other rows say once, few or many, or leave the size out.

j_gene: TRBJ2-7; abundance: NA; d_gene: NA; v_gene: TRBV7-2; CDR3aa: CASSSSQLGQYF; CDR3nt: TGTGCCAGCAGCTCTAGCCAATTGGGGCAGTACTTC
j_gene: TRBJ1-5; abundance: NA; d_gene: NA; v_gene: TRBV5-8; CDR3aa: CASIPGGNQPQHF; CDR3nt: TGTGCCAGCATCCCCGGTGGCAATCAGCCCCAGCATTTT
j_gene: TRBJ1-4; abundance: NA; d_gene: NA; v_gene: TRBV7-9; CDR3aa: CASSFTGTDEKLFF; CDR3nt: TGTGCCAGCAGCTTTACAGGGACCGACGAAAAACTGTTTTTT
j_gene: TRBJ1-1; abundance: NA; d_gene: NA; v_gene: TRBV5-1; CDR3aa: CASSRPGAGNTEAFF; CDR3nt: TGCGCCAGCAGCCGACCAGGGGCCGGGAACACTGAAGCTTTCTTT
j_gene: TRBJ2-3; abundance: NA; d_gene: NA; v_gene: TRBV21-1; CDR3aa: CASSAPRGVECRPSTDTQYF; CDR3nt: TGTGCCAGCAGCGCACCCAGGGGGGTGGAGTGCAGACCTAGCACAGATACGCAGTATTTT
j_gene: TRBJ1-1; abundance: NA; d_gene: NA; v_gene: TRBV5-1; CDR3aa: CASSAGMGVNTEAFF; CDR3nt: TGCGCCAGCAGCGCAGGTATGGGTGTGAACACTGAAGCTTTCTTT
j_gene: TRBJ2-5; abundance: NA; d_gene: NA; v_gene: TRBV7-2; CDR3aa: CASTNGRGETQYF; CDR3nt: TGTGCCAGCACAAACGGGAGAGGAGAGACCCAGTACTTC
j_gene: TRBJ1-1; abundance: NA; d_gene: NA; v_gene: TRBV23-1; CDR3aa: CASSQSRAPANTEAFF; CDR3nt: TGCGCCAGCAGTCAATCGCGGGCCCCCGCGAACACTGAAGCTTTCTTT
j_gene: TRBJ1-2; abundance: once; d_gene: TRBD1; v_gene: TRBV5-4; CDR3aa: CASSLSSGTGGGYTF; CDR3nt: TGTGCCAGCAGCTTAAGCTCCGGGACAGGGGGCGGCTACACCTTC
j_gene: TRBJ1-3; abundance: NA; d_gene: TRBD1; v_gene: TRBV7-2; CDR3aa: CASSQTFRDRGVNTIYF; CDR3nt: TGTGCCAGCAGCCAAACATTTCGGGACAGGGGAGTTAACACCATATATTTT
j_gene: TRBJ1-3; abundance: NA; d_gene: TRBD1; v_gene: TRBV9; CDR3aa: CASSERDRGLSGNTIYF; CDR3nt: TGTGCCAGCAGCGAAAGGGACAGGGGTTTGTCTGGAAACACCATATATTTT
j_gene: TRBJ2-1; abundance: NA; d_gene: TRBD1; v_gene: TRBV6-5; CDR3aa: CASRPGQGSFNEQFF; CDR3nt: TGTGCCAGCAGACCGGGACAGGGGAGTTTCAATGAGCAGTTCTTC
j_gene: TRBJ1-1; abundance: once; d_gene: TRBD1; v_gene: TRBV18; CDR3aa: CASSPTLLQGAGTEAFF; CDR3nt: TGTGCCAGCTCACCAACCCTACTACAGGGGGCTGGCACTGAAGCTTTCTTT
j_gene: TRBJ1-1; abundance: few; d_gene: TRBD1; v_gene: TRBV18; CDR3aa: CASSRGTGGTEAFF; CDR3nt: TGTGCCAGCTCCCGTGGGACAGGGGGCACTGAAGCTTTCTTT
j_gene: TRBJ1-2; abundance: few; d_gene: NA; v_gene: TRBV7-9; CDR3aa: CASSELTGSYGYTF; CDR3nt: TGTGCCAGCAGCGAACTTACAGGGTCCTATGGCTACACCTTC
j_gene: TRBJ1-1; abundance: few; d_gene: NA; v_gene: TRBV3-1/TRBV3-2; CDR3aa: CASSQGVSTEAFF; CDR3nt: TGTGCCAGCAGCCAAGGAGTCTCCACTGAAGCTTTCTTT
j_gene: TRBJ2-7; abundance: NA; d_gene: TRBD1; v_gene: TRBV6-5; CDR3aa: CASSPDRGTYREYF; CDR3nt: TGTGCCAGCAGCCCGGACAGGGGAACCTACCGGGAGTACTTC
j_gene: TRBJ2-7; abundance: NA; d_gene: TRBD1; v_gene: TRBV30; CDR3aa: CAAMGQGVSYEQYF; CDR3nt: TGTGCCGCGATGGGACAGGGGGTATCCTACGAGCAGTACTTC
j_gene: TRBJ1-3; abundance: NA; d_gene: NA; v_gene: TRBV18; CDR3aa: CASSETSGNTIYF; CDR3nt: TGTGCCAGCTCTGAGACTTCTGGAAACACCATATATTTT
j_gene: TRBJ1-5; abundance: NA; d_gene: NA; v_gene: TRBV20-1; CDR3aa: CSASLQGGNQPQHF; CDR3nt: TGCAGTGCTAGTCTACAGGGCGGCAATCAGCCCCAGCATTTT
j_gene: TRBJ1-1; abundance: NA; d_gene: TRBD1; v_gene: TRBV9; CDR3aa: CASSAGTGQTEAFF; CDR3nt: TGTGCCAGCAGTGCCGGGACAGGGCAAACTGAAGCTTTCTTT
j_gene: TRBJ2-1; abundance: NA; d_gene: NA; v_gene: TRBV3-1/TRBV3-2; CDR3aa: CASSRVNEQFF; CDR3nt: TGTGCCAGCAGCCGAGTAAATGAGCAGTTCTTC
j_gene: TRBJ2-1; abundance: NA; d_gene: NA; v_gene: TRBV5-1; CDR3aa: CASSLQGSTQNEQFF; CDR3nt: TGCGCCAGCAGCTTGCAGGGGTCCACTCAGAATGAGCAGTTCTTC
j_gene: TRBJ1-1; abundance: NA; d_gene: TRBD1; v_gene: TRBV19; CDR3aa: CASRGHSRGTAIMNTEAFF; CDR3nt: TGTGCCAGTAGAGGTCACTCCCGAGGGACAGCCATCATGAACACTGAAGCTTTCTTT
j_gene: TRBJ1-6; abundance: NA; d_gene: TRBD1; v_gene: TRBV19; CDR3aa: CASSIQGAGSPLHF; CDR3nt: TGTGCCAGTAGTATACAGGGGGCCGGGTCACCCCTCCACTTT
j_gene: TRBJ1-1; abundance: NA; d_gene: TRBD1; v_gene: TRBV23-1; CDR3aa: CASSPTGTNTEAFF; CDR3nt: TGCGCCAGCAGCCCGACAGGGACTAACACTGAAGCTTTCTTT
j_gene: TRBJ2-7; abundance: few; d_gene: NA; v_gene: TRBV12-3/TRBV12-4; CDR3aa: CASSLALYEQYF; CDR3nt: TGTGCCAGCAGTTTAGCCCTATACGAGCAGTACTTC
j_gene: TRBJ2-7; abundance: few; d_gene: NA; v_gene: TRBV2; CDR3aa: CASSDWHSTYEQYF; CDR3nt: TGTGCCAGCAGTGACTGGCACAGTACCTACGAGCAGTACTTC
j_gene: TRBJ1-2; abundance: NA; d_gene: TRBD1; v_gene: TRBV12-3/TRBV12-4; CDR3aa: CASSLQGAGGYTF; CDR3nt: TGTGCCAGCAGTTTACAGGGGGCAGGTGGCTACACCTTC
j_gene: TRBJ1-2; abundance: NA; d_gene: TRBD1; v_gene: TRBV6-5; CDR3aa: CASRTMGDRGGGYTF; CDR3nt: TGTGCCAGCAGAACAATGGGGGACAGGGGAGGTGGCTACACCTTC
j_gene: TRBJ2-7; abundance: NA; d_gene: NA; v_gene: TRBV6-1; CDR3aa: CASSEGWGDSYEQYF; CDR3nt: TGTGCCAGCAGTGAGGGGTGGGGGGACTCCTACGAGCAGTACTTC
j_gene: TRBJ2-6; abundance: once; d_gene: TRBD1; v_gene: TRBV4-3; CDR3aa: CASSQEGQGATSGANVLTF; CDR3nt: TGCGCCAGCAGCCAAGAGGGACAGGGGGCAACCTCTGGGGCCAACGTCCTGACTTTC
j_gene: TRBJ2-3; abundance: NA; d_gene: NA; v_gene: TRBV7-9; CDR3aa: CASSPVGGGTDTQYF; CDR3nt: TGTGCCAGCAGCCCGGTGGGAGGTGGGACAGATACGCAGTATTTT
j_gene: TRBJ1-2; abundance: NA; d_gene: TRBD1; v_gene: TRBV7-8; CDR3aa: CASSLGDRVYGYTF; CDR3nt: TGTGCCAGCAGCTTAGGAGACAGGGTCTATGGCTACACCTTC
j_gene: TRBJ2-1; abundance: NA; d_gene: TRBD2; v_gene: TRBV9; CDR3aa: CASSESLAGVIYNEQFF; CDR3nt: TGTGCCAGCAGCGAGAGTCTAGCGGGGGTAATTTACAATGAGCAGTTCTTC
j_gene: TRBJ2-5; abundance: NA; d_gene: TRBD1; v_gene: TRBV6-2/TRBV6-3; CDR3aa: CASSNDRGETQYF; CDR3nt: TGTGCCAGCAGTAACGACAGGGGAGAGACCCAGTACTTC
j_gene: TRBJ1-2; abundance: NA; d_gene: TRBD1; v_gene: TRBV14; CDR3aa: CASSQERDRGIYGYTF; CDR3nt: TGTGCCAGCAGCCAGGAACGGGACAGGGGGATTTATGGCTACACCTTC
j_gene: TRBJ1-5; abundance: NA; d_gene: NA; v_gene: TRBV28; CDR3aa: CASSFRGLYSNQPQHF; CDR3nt: TGTGCCAGCAGTTTTCGGGGACTTTATAGCAATCAGCCCCAGCATTTT
j_gene: TRBJ2-1; abundance: NA; d_gene: TRBD1; v_gene: TRBV6-5; CDR3aa: CASSTPDRVNEQFF; CDR3nt: TGTGCCAGCAGTACACCGGACAGGGTCAATGAGCAGTTCTTC
j_gene: TRBJ2-4; abundance: NA; d_gene: NA; v_gene: TRBV27; CDR3aa: CASSRTGLVSNIQYF; CDR3nt: TGTGCCAGCAGCCGAACAGGGCTGGTTTCTAACATTCAGTACTTC
j_gene: TRBJ1-2; abundance: once; d_gene: NA; v_gene: TRBV7-2; CDR3aa: CASSSNPGDYGYTF; CDR3nt: TGTGCCAGCAGCTCAAACCCCGGAGACTATGGCTACACCTTC
j_gene: TRBJ2-5; abundance: NA; d_gene: NA; v_gene: TRBV5-1; CDR3aa: CASRAYAGVQETQYF; CDR3nt: TGCGCCAGCAGAGCCTACGCCGGGGTCCAGGAGACCCAGTACTTC
j_gene: TRBJ1-2; abundance: NA; d_gene: TRBD1; v_gene: TRBV5-6; CDR3aa: CASSSLQGTYNYGYTF; CDR3nt: TGTGCCAGCAGCTCCCTACAGGGGACCTATAACTATGGCTACACCTTC
j_gene: TRBJ1-2; abundance: NA; d_gene: TRBD1; v_gene: TRBV9; CDR3aa: CASSSHGTAYGYTF; CDR3nt: TGTGCCAGCAGCAGCCACGGGACAGCATATGGCTACACCTTC
j_gene: TRBJ2-5; abundance: NA; d_gene: NA; v_gene: TRBV7-2; CDR3aa: CASSPTGFGRETQYF; CDR3nt: TGTGCCAGCAGCCCAACAGGGTTTGGGAGAGAGACCCAGTACTTC
j_gene: TRBJ1-1; abundance: medium-sized; d_gene: NA; v_gene: TRBV28; CDR3aa: CASIQNSHEAFF; CDR3nt: TGTGCCAGCATCCAAAACAGCCACGAAGCTTTCTTT
j_gene: TRBJ1-1; abundance: NA; d_gene: TRBD1; v_gene: TRBV4-2; CDR3aa: CASSQDQGLGQEAFF; CDR3nt: TGTGCCAGCAGCCAAGATCAGGGGCTGGGACAGGAAGCTTTCTTT
j_gene: TRBJ1-1; abundance: NA; d_gene: NA; v_gene: TRBV5-1; CDR3aa: CASSLEGLRNTEAFF; CDR3nt: TGCGCCAGCAGCTTGGAGGGACTTAGGAACACTGAAGCTTTCTTT
j_gene: TRBJ2-7; abundance: NA; d_gene: TRBD2; v_gene: TRBV4-1; CDR3aa: CASSQPTSGDKEQYF; CDR3nt: TGCGCCAGCAGCCAGCCGACTAGCGGCGACAAGGAGCAGTACTTC